Detailed here is one T cell receptor beta chain. What this receptor recognizes is not known. Within one base of it there is no much larger clone, and no base qualities were kept. TCRbeta CDR3 regions were amplified from genomic DNA using the immunoSEQ Assay, a bias-controlled multiplex PCR. As for the authors' bioinformatics: Nucleated cell counts per sample were estimated from amplification of reference gene primers within the assay. To quantify the absolute abundance of each unique TCRbeta CDR3 rearrangement, sequence reads were collapsed and filtered. For each sample, productive Simpson clonality was calculated as the square root of Simpson's diversity index over productive rearrangements. TCRdb took over this immuneACCESS table, retaining in-frame rearrangements with V and J assigned. Such tables are incomplete; in checked studies, under half of the missing clones stem from an unresolved V gene, and the remainder is unexplained. D and trimming were read from the DNA, whereas the V and J calls and clone size are those reported in that table. The sample records just over 350,000 clones, 87% of which are singletons. The top ten clonotypes cover 2.5% to 3% of the sample.

The data originate from a study of blood T cell repertoires in COVID-19 (dated by TCRdb to the early 2020s). About the full investigation: Samples covering the acute and convalescent phases of COVID-19 were provided by collaborators in the United States, Italy and Spain. The prospective study material was composed of cDNA or gDNA derived from T cells, B-cell-depleted T cells, or PBMCs. Deeply sampled blood TCRbeta repertoires from subjects exposed to, actively infected with, or recovered from COVID-19 were included in the dataset. The repertoires were released in a freely available public database intended as a resource for research on the immune response to SARS-CoV-2. The samples were drawn from the first 160 participants of the ongoing ImmuneRACE study and from more than 1,000 subjects provided by 6 global collaborators. Sample metadata almost always included a de-identified subject ID, COVID-19 status, age in years and sex. Where available, HLA class I and class II types were obtained from metadata supplied by the sample provider rather than from assay-based typing.

Participants in the prospective study were aged about 18 to 95 years, lived in some 24 United States geographic areas, and enrolled through a virtual design. In the prospective study, participants were assigned to cohorts based on the clinical history participants reported in a screening survey and a study questionnaire. ImmuneRACE Cohort 3 recovered participants were defined by two consecutive negative NP/OP PCR tests, healthcare professional clearance, or symptom resolution. Mobile phlebotomists in the prospective study collected whole blood, serum and a nasopharyngeal or oropharyngeal swab from every participant. Prospective study participants could optionally give additional blood draws and questionnaires over a roughly two-month period. Prospective study blood samples were shipped either frozen or at room temperature before DNA extraction. Study-level results and caveats: How much clinical and demographic metadata was included differed by source and by participant, and the metadata was provided uncurated.

The germline V gene encodes CDR1 SQVTM and CDR2 ANQGSEA. Spanning cysteine to phenylalanine, the CDR3 consists of 12 amino acids. Just the 36-base CDR3 DNA is kept, in frame starting at base 1. The trim is 4 bases for V and 1 base for J, with a gap of 5 bases between the germline ends. The sequence is built from TRBV29-1 and TRBJ1-3; the D gene assignment is ambiguous. The receptor comes from a woman in her twenties or thirties who had recovered from COVID-19. Sequenced input: PBMCs or T cells enriched from blood (not recorded which). The CDR3: CSVGSSGNTIYF. The DNA reads as follows: TGCAGCGTTGGCAGTTCTGGAAACACCATATATTTT.